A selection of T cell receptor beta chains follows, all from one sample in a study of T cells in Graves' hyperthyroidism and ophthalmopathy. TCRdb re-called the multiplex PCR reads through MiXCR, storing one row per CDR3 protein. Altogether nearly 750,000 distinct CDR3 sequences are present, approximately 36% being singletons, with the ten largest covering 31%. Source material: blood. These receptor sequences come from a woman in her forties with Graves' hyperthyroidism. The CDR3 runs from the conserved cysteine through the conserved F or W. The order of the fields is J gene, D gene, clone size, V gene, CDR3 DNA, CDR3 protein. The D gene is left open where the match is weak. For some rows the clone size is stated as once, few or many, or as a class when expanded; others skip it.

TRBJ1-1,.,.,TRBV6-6,TGTGCCAGCCGAAGCGGGGGGAATGCGAACACTGAAGCTTTCTTT,CASRSGGNANTEAFF
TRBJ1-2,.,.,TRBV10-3,TGTGCCAGCAGTGAAGATGGGGGAGGCTACACCTTC,CASSEDGGGYTF
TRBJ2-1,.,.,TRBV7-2,TGTGCCAGCAGCTTAGGATCGTCAGCCCTTGAGCAGTTCTTC,CASSLGSSALEQFF
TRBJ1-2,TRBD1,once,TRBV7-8,TGTGCCAGCAGGCCGGGACAGACCGATGGCTACACCTTC,CASRPGQTDGYTF
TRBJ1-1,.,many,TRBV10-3,TGTGCCACGAACCAGGGTGTTACTGAAGCTTTCTTT,CATNQGVTEAFF
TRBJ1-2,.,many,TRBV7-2,TGTGCCAGCAGCTCTTACCGTGGACTCTTTGTGCATGGCTACACCTTC,CASSSYRGLFVHGYTF
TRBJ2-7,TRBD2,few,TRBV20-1,TGCAGTGCTAGACGTAGCGGGCCGTACGAGCAGTACTTC,CSARRSGPYEQYF
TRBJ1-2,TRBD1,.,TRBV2,TGTGCCAGCAGTTCTCAGGGGGCGACAGGGCAAGGCTACACCTTC,CASSSQGATGQGYTF
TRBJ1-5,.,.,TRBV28,TGTGCCAGCTGGAGGTATAGCAATCAGCCCCAGCATTTT,CASWRYSNQPQHF
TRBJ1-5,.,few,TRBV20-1,TGCAGTGCTAGAGACTCAAACCGGGACAAATACGGCCCCCAGCATTTT,CSARDSNRDKYGPQHF
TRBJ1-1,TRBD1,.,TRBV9,TGTGCCAGCAGCAGCCGGACAGGGTGGGTTGAAGCTTTCTTT,CASSSRTGWVEAFF
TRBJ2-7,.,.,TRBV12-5,TGTGCTAGTGGATTAGGTCCTACTTACGAGCAGTACTTC,CASGLGPTYEQYF
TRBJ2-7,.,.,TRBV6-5,TGTGCCAGCAGTTACAAGATCGTACAAGCCTACGAGCAGTACTTC,CASSYKIVQAYEQYF
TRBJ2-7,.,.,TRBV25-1,TGTGCCAGCAGTGATATGGGGGACACCTACGAGCAGTACTTC,CASSDMGDTYEQYF
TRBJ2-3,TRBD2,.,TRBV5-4,TGTGCCAGCAGCTCCGGACTAGGCATTGATACGCAGTATTTT,CASSSGLGIDTQYF
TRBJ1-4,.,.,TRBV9,TGTGCCAGCAGCGTAGGCCAGAATGAAAAACTGTTTTTT,CASSVGQNEKLFF
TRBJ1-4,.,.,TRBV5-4,TGTGCCAGCAGCTCCCAGGGGACCGCAACTAATGAAAAACTGTTTTTT,CASSSQGTATNEKLFF
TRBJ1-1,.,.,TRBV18,TGTGCCAGCTCACCAGCAGGTCGGAACACTGAAGCTTTCTTT,CASSPAGRNTEAFF
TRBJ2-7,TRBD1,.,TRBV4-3,TGCGCCAGCAGCCAAGATTGGACAGGCCACTCCTACGAGCAGTACTTC,CASSQDWTGHSYEQYF
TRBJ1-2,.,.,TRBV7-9,TGTGCCAGCAGCTTAGCCGATTTTGCGATAGTCAGAGAGGAGACCAGCTATGGCTACACCTTC,CASSLADFAIVREETSYGYTF
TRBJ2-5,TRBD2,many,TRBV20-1,TGCAGTGCTAGGTTAGCTAGCGGGGCTGAGACCCAGTACTTC,CSARLASGAETQYF
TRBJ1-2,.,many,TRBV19,TGTGCCAGTAGTATCGGTGGCAGCTATGGCTACACCTTC,CASSIGGSYGYTF
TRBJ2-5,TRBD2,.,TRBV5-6,TGTGCCAGCAGCTCATGGGGACTAGCGGGACAAGAGACCCAGTACTTC,CASSSWGLAGQETQYF
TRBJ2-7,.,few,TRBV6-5,TGTGCCAGCAGAGGCACCCTCTACGAGCAGTACTTC,CASRGTLYEQYF
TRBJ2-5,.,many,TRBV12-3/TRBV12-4,TGTGCCAGCAGTTTCAGTATCGCGGAGACCCAGTACTTC,CASSFSIAETQYF
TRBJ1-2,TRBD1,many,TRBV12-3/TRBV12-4,TGTGCCAGCAGTTTAACCCTACAGGGGGCGCGCTATGGCTACACCTTC,CASSLTLQGARYGYTF
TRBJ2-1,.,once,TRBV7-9,TGTGCCAGCAGCTACTCAGGTGGGATTCACAATGAGCAGTTCTTC,CASSYSGGIHNEQFF
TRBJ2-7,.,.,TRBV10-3,TGTGCCAGCAGTTTATTCCGGTGGTACGAGCAGTACTTC,CASSLFRWYEQYF
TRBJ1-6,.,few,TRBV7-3,TGTGCCAGCAGCTCGGAAGCTGGTTCACCCCTCCACTTT,CASSSEAGSPLHF
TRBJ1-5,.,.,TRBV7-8,TGTGCCAGCAGTTGGGAGCTGAGGTATCAGCCCCAGCATTTT,CASSWELRYQPQHF
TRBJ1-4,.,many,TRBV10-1,TGCGCCAGCAGTGAGTCAACAACTAATGAAAAACTGTTTTTT,CASSESTTNEKLFF
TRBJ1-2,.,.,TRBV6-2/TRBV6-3,TGTGCCAGCAGGGGGACCCTGGAAGGTGGCTACACCTTC,CASRGTLEGGYTF
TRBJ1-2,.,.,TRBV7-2,TGTGCCAGCAGCCCTACTCCGGACGGATATGGCTACACCTTC,CASSPTPDGYGYTF
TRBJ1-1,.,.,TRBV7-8,TGTGCCAGCAGCCCCTCAGCCAGGGCCACTGAAGCTTTCTTT,CASSPSARATEAFF
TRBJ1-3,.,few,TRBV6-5,TGTGCCAGCAGCTACGCGGTGACTGGAAACACCATATATTTT,CASSYAVTGNTIYF
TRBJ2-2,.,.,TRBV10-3,TGTGCCATCAGATACAGGGGCGGGGCGAACACCGGGGAGCTGTTTTTT,CAIRYRGGANTGELFF
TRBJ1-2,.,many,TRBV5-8,TGTGCCAGCAGCCGAGGGACGGGCTCAACCAACTATGGCTACACCTTC,CASSRGTGSTNYGYTF
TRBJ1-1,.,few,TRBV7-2,TGTGCCAGCAGCCCCGCGGGGTTATCGGCCCAAGCTTTCTTT,CASSPAGLSAQAFF
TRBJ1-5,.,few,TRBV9,TGTGCCAGCAGCCTCTACGGCAGGGCAAACAATCAGCCCCAGCATTTT,CASSLYGRANNQPQHF
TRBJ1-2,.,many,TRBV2,TGTGCCTCCGAGGGAGAGACCTATGGCTACACCTTC,CASEGETYGYTF
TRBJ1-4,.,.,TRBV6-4,TGTGCCCCCAGCCGGAGGGGCCGAACTAATGAAAAACTGTTTTTT,CAPSRRGRTNEKLFF
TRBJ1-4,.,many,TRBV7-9,TGTGCCAGCAGCCCGGACTTGCGAGGCGAAAAACTGTTTTTT,CASSPDLRGEKLFF
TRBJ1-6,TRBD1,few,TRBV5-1,TGCGCCAGCAGCCAATCTGTTGGGACAGCCATTAATTCACCCCTCCACTTT,CASSQSVGTAINSPLHF
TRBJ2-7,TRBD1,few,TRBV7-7,TGTGCTAGCAGCCAAACCGGGACAGGGTACGAGCAGTACTTC,CASSQTGTGYEQYF
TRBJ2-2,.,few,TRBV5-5,TGTGCCAGCAGCCTGGGGGGCCCGGCGAACACCGGGGAGCTGTTTTTT,CASSLGGPANTGELFF
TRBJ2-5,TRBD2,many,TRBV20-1,TGCAGTGCTAGAGTCATAGCGGGGGAGACCCCAGGGACCCAGTACTTC,CSARVIAGETPGTQYF
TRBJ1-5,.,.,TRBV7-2,TGTGCCAGCAGCGCGGGACTAGCGGGAAGAGAGACCCAGCATTTT,CASSAGLAGRETQHF
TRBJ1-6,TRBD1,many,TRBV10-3,TGTGCCATCAGTGAGCGGACAGGGTCGGATTCACCCCTCCACTTT,CAISERTGSDSPLHF
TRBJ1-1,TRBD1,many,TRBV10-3,TGTGCCATCAGAACGGACAGGGAGAACACTGAAGCTTTCTTT,CAIRTDRENTEAFF
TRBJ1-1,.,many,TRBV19,TGTGCCAGTAGTATGTTAGGGGCTCGGAACACTGAAGCTTTCTTT,CASSMLGARNTEAFF
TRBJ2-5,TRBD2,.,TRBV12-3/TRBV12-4,TGTGCCAGCAGTTTAAGACTAGCCGGGACCCAGTACTTC,CASSLRLAGTQYF
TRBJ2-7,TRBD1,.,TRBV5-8,TGTGCCAGCAGTTCGTCTGACAGGGCCCCCTCCTACGAGCAGTACTTC,CASSSSDRAPSYEQYF
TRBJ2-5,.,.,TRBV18,TGTGCCAGCTCACCAATACCCGGAGTTCAAGAGACCCAGTACTTC,CASSPIPGVQETQYF
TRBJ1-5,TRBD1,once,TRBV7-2,TGCGCCAGCAGCCAAGTTAAGGGGGCCCAGGACAGGGGTTATAGCAATCAGCCCCAGCATTTT,CASSQVKGAQDRGYSNQPQHF
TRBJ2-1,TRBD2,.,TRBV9,TGTGCCAGCAGCACCGAAGGCGGGGGGACGTACAATGAGCAGTTCTTC,CASSTEGGGTYNEQFF
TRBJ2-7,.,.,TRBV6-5,TGTGCCAGCAGAGAGGGCGGGGGCGTCTCAGAGCAGTACTTC,CASREGGGVSEQYF
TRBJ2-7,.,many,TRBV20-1,TGCAGTGCCACTCCAGACCCTCAGTACTTC,CSATPDPQYF
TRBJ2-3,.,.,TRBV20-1,TGCAGTGCCGGCGGGCGTCCAGATACGCAGTATTTT,CSAGGRPDTQYF
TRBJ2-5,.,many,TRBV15,TGTGCCACCAGCAGAGGACAGATAGGAGAGACCCAGTACTTC,CATSRGQIGETQYF